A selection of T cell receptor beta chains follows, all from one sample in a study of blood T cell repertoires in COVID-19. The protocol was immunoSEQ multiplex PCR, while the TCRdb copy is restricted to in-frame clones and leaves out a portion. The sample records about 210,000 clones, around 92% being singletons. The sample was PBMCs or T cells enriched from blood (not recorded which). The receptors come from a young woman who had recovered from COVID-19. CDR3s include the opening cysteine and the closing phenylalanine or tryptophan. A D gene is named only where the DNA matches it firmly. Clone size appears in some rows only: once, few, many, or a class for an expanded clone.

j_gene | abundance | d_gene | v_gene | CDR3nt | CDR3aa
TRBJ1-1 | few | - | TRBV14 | TGTGCCAGCTTAAGACAGAACACTGAAGCTTTCTTT | CASLRQNTEAFF
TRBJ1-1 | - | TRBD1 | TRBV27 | TGTGCCAGCAGTTCGATCATAAGAATCTACCGACAGGGAGACCCTGAAGCTTTCTTT | CASSSIIRIYRQGDPEAFF
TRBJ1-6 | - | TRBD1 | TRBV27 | TGTGCCAGCAGTCCGGAGACAGGGGGCGTGACACCCCTCCACTTT | CASSPETGGVTPLHF
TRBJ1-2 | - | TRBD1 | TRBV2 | TGTGCCAGCCGATCGGGACAGGGCTCCTATGGCTACACCTTC | CASRSGQGSYGYTF
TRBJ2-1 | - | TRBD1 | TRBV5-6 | TGTGCCAGCCAAGTTACAGGGGTTAGCAATGAGCAGTTCTTC | CASQVTGVSNEQFF
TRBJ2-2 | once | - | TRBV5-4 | TGTGCCACAGAACTATTGGACACCGGGGAGCTGTTTTTT | CATELLDTGELFF
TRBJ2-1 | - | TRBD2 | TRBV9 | TGTGCCAGCAGTGAACCTGCCGGGACTAGTAGTTACAATGAGCAGTTCTTC | CASSEPAGTSSYNEQFF
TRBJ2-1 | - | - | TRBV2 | TGTGCCAGCAACCCCGGGAGCAACCCCGGTCTTGCAGGAGAGCAGTTCTTC | CASNPGSNPGLAGEQFF
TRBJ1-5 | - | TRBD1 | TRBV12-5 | TGTGCTAGTGAGACAGGGGGTTCGGTAGCTCAGCCCCAGCATTTT | CASETGGSVAQPQHF
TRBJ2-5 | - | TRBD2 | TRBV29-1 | TGCAGCGTTGAAGGGCCACTGGGACTAGCGGGGGGGAGTCCAGAGACCCAGTACTTC | CSVEGPLGLAGGSPETQYF
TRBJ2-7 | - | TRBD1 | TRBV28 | TGTGCCAGCAGCTACAGTTTCGGGACAGGAAAGTACGAGCAGTACTTC | CASSYSFGTGKYEQYF
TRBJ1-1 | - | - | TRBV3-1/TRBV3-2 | TGTGCCAGCAGCCAAGATCGAGGGTCGAAGGGTTTCTTT | CASSQDRGSKGFF
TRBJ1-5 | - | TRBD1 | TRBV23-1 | TGCGCCAGCAGTCAACCCCGAGCAGGGGGCGCGTGCAATCAGCCCCAGCATTTT | CASSQPRAGGACNQPQHF
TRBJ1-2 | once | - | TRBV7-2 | TGTGCCAGCAGCTTAGGGGGGCCCTTGGGCTACACCTTC | CASSLGGPLGYTF
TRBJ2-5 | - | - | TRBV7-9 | TGTGCCAGCAGCCCGAGACAGGTCCAAGAGACCCAGTACTTC | CASSPRQVQETQYF
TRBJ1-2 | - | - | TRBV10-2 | TGCGCCAGCAGTGAGTCTGGCAGGGGATATGGCTACACCTTC | CASSESGRGYGYTF
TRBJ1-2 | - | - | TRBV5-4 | TGTGCCAGCACCCTTGATGAGCATGGCTACACCTTC | CASTLDEHGYTF
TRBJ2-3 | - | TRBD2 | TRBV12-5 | TGTGCTAGTGGCCAAGATAAGACTAGCTTTGGTTCAGATACGCAGTATTTT | CASGQDKTSFGSDTQYF
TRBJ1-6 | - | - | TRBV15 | TGTGCCACCAGCCCGGAGGGACGGGGGAATTCACCCCTCCACTTT | CATSPEGRGNSPLHF
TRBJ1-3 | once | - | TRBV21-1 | TGTGCCAGCAAAGGGGACAGGCGAAGAAACACCATATATTTT | CASKGDRRRNTIYF
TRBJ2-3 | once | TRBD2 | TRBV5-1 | TGCGCCAGCAGCTTGGGGCCCATGAGGCGGGGGGCCACAGATACGCAGTATTTT | CASSLGPMRRGATDTQYF
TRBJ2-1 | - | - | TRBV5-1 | TGCGCCAGCAGCTGGGGTGACAGGCTCAATGAGCAGTTCTTC | CASSWGDRLNEQFF
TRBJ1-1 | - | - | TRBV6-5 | TGTGCCAGCAGGTCGGGGGGAAGGGCCACTGAAGCTTTCTTT | CASRSGGRATEAFF
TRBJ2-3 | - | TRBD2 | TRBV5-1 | TGCGCCAGCAGCTTGCGGGGAGCGGGGCGCGGTGATACGCAGTATTTT | CASSLRGAGRGDTQYF
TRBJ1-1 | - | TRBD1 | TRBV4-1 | TGCGCCAGCAGCCAAGTTGACATGGGCTTCAGGGGGACTGAAGCTTTCTTT | CASSQVDMGFRGTEAFF
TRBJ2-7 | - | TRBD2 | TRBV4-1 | TGCGCCAGCAGCCAAGAATCTAGCGGGAACTACGAGCAGTACTTC | CASSQESSGNYEQYF
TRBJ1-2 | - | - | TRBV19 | TGTGCCAGTAGTATAGCGGAGGGGCTTGGCTATGGCTACACCTTC | CASSIAEGLGYGYTF
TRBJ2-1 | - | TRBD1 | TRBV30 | TGTGCCTGGAGCTGGGACAGGTTCAATGAGCAGTTCTTC | CAWSWDRFNEQFF
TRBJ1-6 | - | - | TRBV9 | TGTGCCAGCAGCGTAGGTTCGTTTCGGGATTCACCCCTCCACTTT | CASSVGSFRDSPLHF
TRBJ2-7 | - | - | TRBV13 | TGTGCCAGCAGCTTTTCGACAGAGCTCTACGAGCAGTACTTC | CASSFSTELYEQYF
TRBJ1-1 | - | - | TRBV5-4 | TGTGCCAGCAGCTTGGGACTGGGTAATCCAGTCGCTGAAGCTTTCTTT | CASSLGLGNPVAEAFF
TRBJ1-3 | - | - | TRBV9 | TGTGCCAGCACCCCTACATCTCGGGGAACTGGAAACACCATATATTTT | CASTPTSRGTGNTIYF
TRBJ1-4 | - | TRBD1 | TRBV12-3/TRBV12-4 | TGTGCCAGCAGTTCCGGGACAGGTGAAAAACTGTTTTTT | CASSSGTGEKLFF
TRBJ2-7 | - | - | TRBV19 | TGTGCCAGTAGTCTACAGGGTCGACCCGAGCAGTACTTC | CASSLQGRPEQYF
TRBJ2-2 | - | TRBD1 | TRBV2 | TGTGCCAGCAGTGAAAAGCAGGGGGTCGGGGAGCTGTTTTTT | CASSEKQGVGELFF
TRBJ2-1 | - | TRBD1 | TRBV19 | TGTGCCAGTAGTACTAAATCGACAGGGGCGATCTCCTCCTACAATGAGCAGTTCTTC | CASSTKSTGAISSYNEQFF
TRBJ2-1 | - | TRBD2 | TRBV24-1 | TGTGCCACCAGGGACGGACTAGCGGGGTACAATGAGCAGTTCTTC | CATRDGLAGYNEQFF
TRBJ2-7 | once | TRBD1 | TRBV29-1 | TGCAGCGTTGAAGACGGACAGGGGGTCTACGAGCAGTACTTC | CSVEDGQGVYEQYF
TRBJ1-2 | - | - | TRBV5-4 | TGTGCCAGCAGCTTGCGGGGGGCTAACTATGGCTACACCTTC | CASSLRGANYGYTF
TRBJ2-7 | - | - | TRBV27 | TGTGCCGTACGGGGTCCTTCCTACGAGCAGTACTTC | CAVRGPSYEQYF
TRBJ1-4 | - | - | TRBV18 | TGTGCCAGCTCACCGCAGGCTCGGGAAAAACTGTTTTTT | CASSPQAREKLFF
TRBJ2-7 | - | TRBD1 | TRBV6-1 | TGTGCCAGCAGTGAATACAGGGGGAGCTCCTACGAGCAGTACTTC | CASSEYRGSSYEQYF
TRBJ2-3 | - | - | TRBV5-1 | TGCGCCAGCCGAGATATGAGCACAGATACGCAGTATTTT | CASRDMSTDTQYF
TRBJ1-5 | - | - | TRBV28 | TGTGCCAGCATCGACTGGACACCTAGGAGGGTCAATCAGCCCCAGCATTTT | CASIDWTPRRVNQPQHF
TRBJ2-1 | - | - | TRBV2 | TGTGCCAGCAGTGATTTGGGGGGCTCCTACAATGAGCAGTTCTTC | CASSDLGGSYNEQFF
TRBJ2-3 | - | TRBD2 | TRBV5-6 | TGTGCCAGCAGCTGGACTAGCGGGGGAGATACGCAGTATTTT | CASSWTSGGDTQYF
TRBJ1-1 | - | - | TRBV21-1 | TGTGCCAGCAGCGTCCGGGGAACAGCTTTCTTT | CASSVRGTAFF
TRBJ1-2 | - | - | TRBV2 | TGTGCCAGCACTCGGCCCGGGAGGGCCCTTGGCTACACCTTC | CASTRPGRALGYTF
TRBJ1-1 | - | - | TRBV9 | TGTGCCAGCAGCGTAGCCCCGGGTAACACTGAAGCTTTCTTT | CASSVAPGNTEAFF
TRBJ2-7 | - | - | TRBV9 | TGTGCCAGCAGCGTAGCAGGGGTGGGTGACGAGCAGTACTTC | CASSVAGVGDEQYF